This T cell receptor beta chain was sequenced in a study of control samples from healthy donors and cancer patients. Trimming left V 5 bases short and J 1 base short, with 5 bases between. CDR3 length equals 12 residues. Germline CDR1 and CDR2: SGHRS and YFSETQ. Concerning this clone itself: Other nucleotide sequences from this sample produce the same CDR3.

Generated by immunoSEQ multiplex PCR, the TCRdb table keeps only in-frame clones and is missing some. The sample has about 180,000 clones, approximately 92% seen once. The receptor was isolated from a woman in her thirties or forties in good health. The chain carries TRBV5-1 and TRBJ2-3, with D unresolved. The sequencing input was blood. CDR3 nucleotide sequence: TGCGCCAGCAGTGGGGGCACAGATACGCAGTATTTT. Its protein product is CASSGGTDTQYF.